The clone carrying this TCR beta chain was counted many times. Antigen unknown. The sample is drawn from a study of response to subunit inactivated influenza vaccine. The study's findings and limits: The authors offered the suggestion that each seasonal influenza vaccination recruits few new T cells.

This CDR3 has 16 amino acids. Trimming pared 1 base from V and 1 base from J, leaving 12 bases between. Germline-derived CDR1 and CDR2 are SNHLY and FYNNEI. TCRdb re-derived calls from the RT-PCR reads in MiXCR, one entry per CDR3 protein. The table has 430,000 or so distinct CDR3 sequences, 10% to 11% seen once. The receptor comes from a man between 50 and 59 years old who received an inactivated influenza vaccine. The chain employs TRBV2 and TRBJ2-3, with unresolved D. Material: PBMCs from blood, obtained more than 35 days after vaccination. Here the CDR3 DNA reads TGTGCCAGCAGTGAAGGTCCCCGCACTGGCACAGATACGCAGTATTTT. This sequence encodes CASSEGPRTGTDTQYF.